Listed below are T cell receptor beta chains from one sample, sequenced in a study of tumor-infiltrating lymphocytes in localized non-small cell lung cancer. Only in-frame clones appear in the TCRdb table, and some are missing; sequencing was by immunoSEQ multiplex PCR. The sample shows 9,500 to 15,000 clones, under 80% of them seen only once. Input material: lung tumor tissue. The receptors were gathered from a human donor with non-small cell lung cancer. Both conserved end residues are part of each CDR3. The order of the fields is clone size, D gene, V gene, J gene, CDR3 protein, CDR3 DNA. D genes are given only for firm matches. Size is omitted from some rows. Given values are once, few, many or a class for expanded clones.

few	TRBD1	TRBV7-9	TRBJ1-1	CASRRNTGAPNTEAFF	TGTGCCAGCAGACGAAATACAGGGGCTCCGAACACTGAAGCTTTCTTT
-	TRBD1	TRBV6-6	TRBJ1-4	CASRPDRRGEKLFF	TGTGCCAGCAGGCCGGACAGGCGAGGGGAAAAACTGTTTTTT
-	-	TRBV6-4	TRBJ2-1	CASSDRAGEYNEQFF	TGTGCCAGCAGTGACCGAGCGGGCGAATACAATGAGCAGTTCTTC
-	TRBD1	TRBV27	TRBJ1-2	CASRKGVRDSYYGYTF	TGTGCCAGCAGGAAAGGGGTCAGGGACAGTTACTATGGCTACACCTTC
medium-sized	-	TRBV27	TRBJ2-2	CASSLLGSSFTGELFF	TGTGCCAGCAGTTTATTAGGTAGCTCCTTCACCGGGGAGCTGTTTTTT
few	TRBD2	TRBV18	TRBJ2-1	CASRRGLAGAHEQFF	TGTGCCAGCCGGAGGGGGCTAGCGGGAGCCCATGAGCAGTTCTTC
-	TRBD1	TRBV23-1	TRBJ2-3	CASSRRGRYTQYF	TGCGCCAGCAGTCGCAGGGGGCGATATACGCAGTATTTT
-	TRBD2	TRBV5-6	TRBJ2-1	CASSFLTSSSDEQFF	TGTGCCAGCAGCTTCCTGACTAGCAGTTCCGATGAGCAGTTCTTC
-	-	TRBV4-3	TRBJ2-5	CASSQELWTVQYF	TGCGCCAGCAGCCAAGAACTCTGGACAGTCCAGTACTTC
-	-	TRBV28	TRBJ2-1	CASSLSGTSLRNEQFF	TGTGCCAGCAGTTTATCTGGTACTAGCCTTCGGAATGAGCAGTTCTTC
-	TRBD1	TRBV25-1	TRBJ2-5	CASSSTDRGETQYF	TGTGCCAGCAGTTCAACAGACAGGGGCGAGACCCAGTACTTC
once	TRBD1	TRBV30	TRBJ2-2	CAWTLWGQELTGELFF	TGTGCCTGGACCTTATGGGGACAGGAGCTAACCGGGGAGCTGTTTTTT
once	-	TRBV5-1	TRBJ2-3	CASSLGSGGGTDTQYF	TGCGCCAGCAGCTTGGGGTCCGGGGGCGGCACAGATACGCAGTATTTT
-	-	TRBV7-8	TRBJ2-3	CASSLWIGDSTQYF	TGTGCCAGCAGCTTATGGATTGGGGATTCTACGCAGTATTTT
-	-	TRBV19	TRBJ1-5	CASSDVGAISNQPQHF	TGTGCCAGTAGTGATGTTGGGGCGATTAGCAATCAGCCCCAGCATTTT
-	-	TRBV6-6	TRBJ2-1	CASSHAGTRSYNEQFF	TGTGCCAGCTCTCACGCCGGGACACGCTCCTACAATGAGCAGTTCTTC
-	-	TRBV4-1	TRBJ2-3	CASSQDLTGITDTQYF	TGCGCCAGCAGCCAAGATTTAACAGGGATTACAGATACGCAGTATTTT
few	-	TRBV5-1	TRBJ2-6	CASSLVTAGANVLTF	TGCGCCAGCAGCTTGGTCACAGCTGGGGCCAACGTCCTGACTTTC
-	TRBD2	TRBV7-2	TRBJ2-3	CASSLTGTSGTRDTQYF	TGTGCCAGCAGCCTAACTGGGACTAGCGGGACCCGAGATACGCAGTATTTT
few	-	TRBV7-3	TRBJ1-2	CASGLGTPSGGYTF	TGTGCCAGCGGCCTCGGGACTCCCTCCGGAGGCTACACCTTC
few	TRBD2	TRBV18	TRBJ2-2	CASSPGEGPNTGELFF	TGTGCCAGCTCCCCGGGGGAGGGACCGAACACCGGGGAGCTGTTTTTT
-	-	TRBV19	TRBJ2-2	CASSIFLGHTGELFF	TGTGCCAGTAGTATTTTTTTGGGGCACACCGGGGAGCTGTTTTTT
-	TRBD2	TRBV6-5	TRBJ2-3	CASSYSIRGGAYTQYF	TGTGCCAGCAGTTACTCGATTCGCGGGGGGGCGTATACGCAGTATTTT
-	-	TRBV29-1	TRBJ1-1	CSARDPGTEAFF	TGCAGCGCAAGGGACCCCGGGACTGAAGCTTTCTTT
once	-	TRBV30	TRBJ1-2	CAWMKALDYGYTF	TGTGCCTGGATGAAAGCCCTCGACTATGGCTACACCTTC
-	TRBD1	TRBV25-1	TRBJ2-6	CASSRGGHSGANVLTF	TGTGCCAGCAGTAGAGGGGGCCACTCTGGGGCCAACGTCCTGACTTTC
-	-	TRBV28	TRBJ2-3	CASRKWAQYF	TGTGCCAGCAGAAAGTGGGCGCAGTATTTT
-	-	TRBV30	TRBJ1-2	CASGDGYTF	TGTGCCTCGGGGGATGGCTACACCTTC
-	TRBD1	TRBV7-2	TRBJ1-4	CASSPGQGASNEKLFF	TGTGCCAGCAGCCCGGGACAGGGGGCGTCTAATGAAAAACTGTTTTTT
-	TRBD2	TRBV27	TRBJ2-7	CASSLPGGSGSLYEQYF	TGTGCCAGCAGTCTCCCCGGGGGTAGCGGGAGCCTGTACGAGCAGTACTTC
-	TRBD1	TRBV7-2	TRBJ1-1	CASSWIKGQMNTEAFF	TGTGCCAGCAGCTGGATTAAGGGACAGATGAACACTGAAGCTTTCTTT
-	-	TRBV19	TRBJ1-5	CASSIVYGGPQPQHF	TGTGCCAGTAGTATCGTGTACGGGGGCCCTCAGCCCCAGCATTTT
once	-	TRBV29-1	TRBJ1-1	CSVDSRPIDTEAFF	TGCAGCGTTGATAGCAGACCGATCGACACTGAAGCTTTCTTT
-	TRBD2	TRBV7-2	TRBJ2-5	CASRQGATSGGRGETQYF	TGTGCCAGCAGACAGGGGGCGACTAGCGGGGGACGAGGGGAGACCCAGTACTTC
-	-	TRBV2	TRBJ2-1	CASTPLGGSYNEQFF	TGTGCCAGCACTCCTCTCGGGGGATCCTACAATGAGCAGTTCTTC
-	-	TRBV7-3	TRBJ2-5	CASSLETQYF	TGTGCCAGCAGCCTAGAGACCCAGTACTTC
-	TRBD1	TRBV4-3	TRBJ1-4	CASSQDRGQGNEKLFF	TGCGCCAGCAGCCAAGATAGGGGACAGGGCAATGAAAAACTGTTTTTT
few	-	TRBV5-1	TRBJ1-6	CASSPEGVLQSPLHF	TGCGCCAGCAGCCCCGAGGGGGTTTTACAATCACCCCTCCACTTT
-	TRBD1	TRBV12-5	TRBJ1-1	CASGLNTWDRGDTEAFF	TGTGCTAGTGGTTTGAATACTTGGGACAGGGGGGACACTGAAGCTTTCTTT
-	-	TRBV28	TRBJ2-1	CASTLRGRARGNEQFF	TGTGCCAGCACATTACGGGGTCGGGCGCGGGGTAATGAGCAGTTCTTC
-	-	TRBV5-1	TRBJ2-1	CASSGRGANYSSYNEQFF	TGCGCCAGCAGCGGCCGGGGGGCCAACTACAGCTCCTACAATGAGCAGTTCTTC
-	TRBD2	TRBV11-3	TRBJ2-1	CASSVRAGTSGRPYNEQFF	TGTGCCAGCAGCGTCCGAGCCGGGACTAGCGGGAGGCCTTACAATGAGCAGTTCTTC
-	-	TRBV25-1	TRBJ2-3	CASSDHTKTTDTQYF	TGTGCCAGCAGTGATCACACTAAAACCACAGATACGCAGTATTTT
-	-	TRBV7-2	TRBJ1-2	CASSFGGGARGYTF	TGTGCCAGCAGCTTTGGAGGGGGGGCTAGGGGCTACACCTTC
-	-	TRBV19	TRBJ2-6	CASSEALRSGANVLTF	TGTGCCAGTAGCGAGGCTCTGCGCTCTGGGGCCAACGTCCTGACTTTC
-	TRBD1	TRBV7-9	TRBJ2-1	CASSWGQGVDEQFF	TGTGCCAGCAGCTGGGGACAGGGGGTCGATGAGCAGTTCTTC
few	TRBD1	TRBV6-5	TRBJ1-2	CASTPGQGLSGYTF	TGTGCCAGCACTCCGGGACAGGGGCTTTCGGGCTACACCTTC
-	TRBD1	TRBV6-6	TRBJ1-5	CASSSPGQGFQPQHF	TGTGCCAGCAGTTCCCCGGGACAGGGGTTTCAGCCCCAGCATTTT
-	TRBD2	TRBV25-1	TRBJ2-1	CASSALESGLALNEQFF	TGTGCCAGCAGTGCTCTGGAGTCGGGACTAGCTCTGAATGAGCAGTTCTTC
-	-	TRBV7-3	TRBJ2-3	CASSSGLLTDTQYF	TGTGCCAGCAGCTCTGGACTCCTCACAGATACGCAGTATTTT
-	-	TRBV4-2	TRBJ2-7	CASSQAATGQREQYF	TGTGCCAGCAGCCAGGCCGCGACAGGACAACGCGAGCAGTACTTC
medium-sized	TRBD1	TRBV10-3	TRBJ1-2	CATGQGYGYTF	TGTGCCACGGGACAGGGCTATGGCTACACCTTC
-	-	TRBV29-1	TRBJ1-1	CSVERYGGQNTEAFF	TGCAGCGTTGAACGATATGGGGGGCAGAACACTGAAGCTTTCTTT
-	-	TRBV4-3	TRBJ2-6	CASSQERSGANVLTF	TGCGCCAGCAGCCAAGAGAGGTCCGGGGCCAACGTCCTGACTTTC
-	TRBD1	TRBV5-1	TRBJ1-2	CASSLVAGGYGYTF	TGCGCCAGCAGCTTGGTCGCAGGGGGCTATGGCTACACCTTC
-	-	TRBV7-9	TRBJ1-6	CASSILRGNSPLHF	TGTGCCAGCAGCATACTCAGGGGTAATTCACCCCTCCACTTT
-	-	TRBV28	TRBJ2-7	CASSQVRREQYF	TGTGCCAGCAGTCAAGTTCGCCGGGAGCAGTACTTC
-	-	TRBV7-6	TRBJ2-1	CASSPLASRNEQFF	TGTGCCAGCAGCCCTTTGGCCTCTAGGAATGAGCAGTTCTTC
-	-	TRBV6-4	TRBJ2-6	CASSPGTSGANVLTF	TGTGCCAGCAGTCCCGGGACGAGCGGGGCCAACGTCCTGACTTTC
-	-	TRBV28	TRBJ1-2	CASSLSGYGYTF	TGTGCCAGCAGTTTATCGGGGTATGGCTACACCTTC